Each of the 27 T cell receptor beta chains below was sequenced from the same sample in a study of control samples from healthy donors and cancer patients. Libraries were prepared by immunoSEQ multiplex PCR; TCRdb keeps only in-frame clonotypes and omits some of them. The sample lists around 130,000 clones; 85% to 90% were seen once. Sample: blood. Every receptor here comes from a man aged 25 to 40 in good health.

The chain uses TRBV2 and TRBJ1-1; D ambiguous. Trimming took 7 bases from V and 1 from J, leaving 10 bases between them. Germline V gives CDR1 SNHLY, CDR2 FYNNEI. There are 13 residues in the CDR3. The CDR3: CASTLSRNTEAFF. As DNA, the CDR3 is TGTGCCAGCACACTGTCCCGGAACACTGAAGCTTTCTTT.

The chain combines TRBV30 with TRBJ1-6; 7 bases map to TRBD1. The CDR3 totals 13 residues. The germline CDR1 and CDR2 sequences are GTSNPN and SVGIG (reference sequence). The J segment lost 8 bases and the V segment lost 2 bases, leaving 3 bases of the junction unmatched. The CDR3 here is CAWSPRGDSPLHF. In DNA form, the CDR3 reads TGTGCCTGGAGTCCCAGGGGGGATTCACCCCTCCACTTT. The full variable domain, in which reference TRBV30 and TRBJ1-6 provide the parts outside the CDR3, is SQTIHQWPATLVQPVGSPLSLECTVEGTSNPNLYWYRQAAGRGLQLLFYSVGIGQISSEVPQNLSASRPQDRQFILSSKKLLLSDSGFYLCAWSPRGDSPLHFGNGTRLTVT.

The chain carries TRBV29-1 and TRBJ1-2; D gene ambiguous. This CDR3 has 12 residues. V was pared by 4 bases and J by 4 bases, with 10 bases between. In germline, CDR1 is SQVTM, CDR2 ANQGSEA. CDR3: CSVVTPSYGYTF. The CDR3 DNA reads TGCAGCGTTGTTACACCCTCCTATGGCTACACCTTC. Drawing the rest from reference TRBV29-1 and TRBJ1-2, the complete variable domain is SAVISQKPSRDICQRGTSLTIQCQVDSQVTMMFWYRQQPGQSLTLIATANQGSEATYESGFVIDKFPISRPNLTFSTLTVSNMSPEDSSIYLCSVVTPSYGYTFGSGTRLTVV.

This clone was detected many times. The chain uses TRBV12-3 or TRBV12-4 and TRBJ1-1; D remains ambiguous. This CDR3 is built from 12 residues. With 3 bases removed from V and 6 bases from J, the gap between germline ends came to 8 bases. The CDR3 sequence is CASSFRVPEAFF. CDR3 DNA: TGTGCCAGCAGTTTTCGGGTTCCTGAAGCTTTCTTT.

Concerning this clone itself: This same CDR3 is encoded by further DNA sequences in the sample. This chain's CDR3 is CASSLTGNQPQHF. In DNA, the CDR3 is TGTGCCAGCAGCTTAACGGGGAATCAGCCCCAGCATTTT. V and J are TRBV7-3 and TRBJ1-5; D remains ambiguous. The V and J ends lost 0 bases and 4 bases respectively, with 4 bases between them. Germline V gene sequence: CDR1 SGHTA, CDR2 FQGTGA. The CDR3 is 13 residues long.

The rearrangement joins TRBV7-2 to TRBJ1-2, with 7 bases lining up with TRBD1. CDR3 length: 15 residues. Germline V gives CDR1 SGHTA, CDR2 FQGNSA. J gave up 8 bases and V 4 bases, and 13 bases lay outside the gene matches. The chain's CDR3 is CASSWAAGGGEGYTF. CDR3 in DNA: TGTGCCAGCAGCTGGGCCGCGGGAGGGGGCGAGGGCTACACCTTC. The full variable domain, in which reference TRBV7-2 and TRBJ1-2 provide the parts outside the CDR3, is GAGVSQSPSNKVTEKGKDVELRCDPISGHTALYWYRQSLGQGLEFLIYFQGNSAPDKSGLPSDRFSAERTGGSVSTLTIQRTQQEDSAVYLCASSWAAGGGEGYTFGSGTRLTVV.

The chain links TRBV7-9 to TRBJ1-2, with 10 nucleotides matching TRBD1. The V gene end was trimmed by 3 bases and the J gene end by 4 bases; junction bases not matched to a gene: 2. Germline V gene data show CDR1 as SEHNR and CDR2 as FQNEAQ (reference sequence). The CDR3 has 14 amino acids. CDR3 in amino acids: CASSLDRGSYGYTF. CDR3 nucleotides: TGTGCCAGCAGCTTGGACAGGGGGTCCTATGGCTACACCTTC. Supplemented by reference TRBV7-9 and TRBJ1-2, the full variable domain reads DTGVSQNPRHKITKRGQNVTFRCDPISEHNRLYWYRQTLGQGPEFLTYFQNEAQLEKSRLLSDRFSAERPKGSFSTLEIQRTEQGDSAMYLCASSLDRGSYGYTFGSGTRLTVV.

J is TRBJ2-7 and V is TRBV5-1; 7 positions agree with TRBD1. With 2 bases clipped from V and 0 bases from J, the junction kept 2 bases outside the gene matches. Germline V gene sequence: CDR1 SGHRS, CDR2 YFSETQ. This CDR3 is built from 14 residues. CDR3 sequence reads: CASSFTGDSYEQYV. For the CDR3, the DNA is TGCGCCAGCAGCTTCACAGGGGACTCCTACGAGCAGTACGTC.

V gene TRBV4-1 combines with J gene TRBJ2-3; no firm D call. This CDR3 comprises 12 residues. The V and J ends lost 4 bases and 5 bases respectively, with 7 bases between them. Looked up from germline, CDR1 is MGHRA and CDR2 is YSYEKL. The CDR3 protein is CASSLGEDTQYF. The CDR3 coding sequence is TGCGCCAGCAGCCTCGGAGAAGATACGCAGTATTTT.

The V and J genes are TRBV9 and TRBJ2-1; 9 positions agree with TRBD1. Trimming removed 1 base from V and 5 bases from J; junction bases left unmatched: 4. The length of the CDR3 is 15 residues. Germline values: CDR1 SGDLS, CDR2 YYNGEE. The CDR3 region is CASSVTGQGDNEQFF. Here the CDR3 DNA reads TGTGCCAGCAGCGTAACGGGACAGGGAGACAATGAGCAGTTCTTC.

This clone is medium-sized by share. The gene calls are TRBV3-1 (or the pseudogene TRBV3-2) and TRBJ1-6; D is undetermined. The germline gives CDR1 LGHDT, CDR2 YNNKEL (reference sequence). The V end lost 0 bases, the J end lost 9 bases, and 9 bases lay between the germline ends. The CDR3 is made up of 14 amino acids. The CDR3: CASSQEADSSPLHF. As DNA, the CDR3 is TGTGCCAGCAGCCAAGAGGCCGATAGTTCACCCCTCCACTTT.

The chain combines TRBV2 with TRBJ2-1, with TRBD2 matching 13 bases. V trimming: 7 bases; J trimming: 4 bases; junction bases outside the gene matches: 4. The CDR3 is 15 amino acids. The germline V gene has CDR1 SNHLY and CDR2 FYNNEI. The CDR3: CASTLLAGGYNEQFF. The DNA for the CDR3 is TGTGCCAGCACCCTACTAGCGGGGGGGTACAATGAGCAGTTCTTC.

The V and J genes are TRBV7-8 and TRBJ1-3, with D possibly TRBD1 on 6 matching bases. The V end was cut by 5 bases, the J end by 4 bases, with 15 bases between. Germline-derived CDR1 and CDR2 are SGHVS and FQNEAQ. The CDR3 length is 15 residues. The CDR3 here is CASSPLGRGGNTIYF. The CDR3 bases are TGTGCCAGCAGCCCCCTAGGCAGGGGCGGAAACACCATATATTTT.

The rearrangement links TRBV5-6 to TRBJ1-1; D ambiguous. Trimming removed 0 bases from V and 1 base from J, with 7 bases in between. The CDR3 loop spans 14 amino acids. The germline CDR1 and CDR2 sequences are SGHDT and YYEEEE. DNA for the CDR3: TGTGCCAGCAGCTTGGGTCAGCCGAACACTGAAGCTTTCTTT. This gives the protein CASSLGQPNTEAFF.

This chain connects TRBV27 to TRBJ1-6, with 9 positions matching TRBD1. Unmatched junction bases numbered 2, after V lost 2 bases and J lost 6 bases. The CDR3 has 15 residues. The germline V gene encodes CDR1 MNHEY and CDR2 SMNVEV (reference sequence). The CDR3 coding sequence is TGTGCCAGCAGTTTAATGACAGGGGGTAATTCACCCCTCCACTTT. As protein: CASSLMTGGNSPLHF.

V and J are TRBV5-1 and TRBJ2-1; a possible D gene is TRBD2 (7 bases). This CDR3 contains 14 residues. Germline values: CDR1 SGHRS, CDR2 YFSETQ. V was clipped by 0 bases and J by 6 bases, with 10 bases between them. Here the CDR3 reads CASSLEGGPNEQFF. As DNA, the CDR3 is TGCGCCAGCAGCTTGGAGGGGGGGCCCAATGAGCAGTTCTTC.

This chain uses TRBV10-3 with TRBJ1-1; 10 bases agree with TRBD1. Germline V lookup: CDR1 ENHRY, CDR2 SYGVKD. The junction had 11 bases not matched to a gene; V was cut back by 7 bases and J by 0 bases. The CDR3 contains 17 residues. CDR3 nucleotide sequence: TGTGCCATCACCAAGGACAGGGGGATAGGGTTGAACACTGAAGCTTTCTTT. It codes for CAITKDRGIGLNTEAFF.

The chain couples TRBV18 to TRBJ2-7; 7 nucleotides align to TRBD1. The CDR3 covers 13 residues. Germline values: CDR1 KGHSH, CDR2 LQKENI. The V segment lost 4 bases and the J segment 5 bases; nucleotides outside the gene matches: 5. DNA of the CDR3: TGTGCCAGCTCACTCAGCCAGGGGGACGAGCAGTACTTC. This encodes CASSLSQGDEQYF.

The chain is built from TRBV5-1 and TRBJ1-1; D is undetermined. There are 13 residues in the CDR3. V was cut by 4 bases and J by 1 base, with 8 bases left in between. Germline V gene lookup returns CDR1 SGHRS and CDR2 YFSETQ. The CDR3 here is CASSPNGNTEAFF. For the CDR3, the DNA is TGCGCCAGCAGCCCAAATGGGAACACTGAAGCTTTCTTT.

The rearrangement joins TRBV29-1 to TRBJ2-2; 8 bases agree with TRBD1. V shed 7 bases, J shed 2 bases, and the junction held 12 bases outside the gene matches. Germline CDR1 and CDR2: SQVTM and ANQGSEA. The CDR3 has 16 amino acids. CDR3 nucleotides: TGCAGCGCGCTCCGCCCGACAGGGGCTAACACCGGGGAGCTGTTTTTT. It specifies CSALRPTGANTGELFF.

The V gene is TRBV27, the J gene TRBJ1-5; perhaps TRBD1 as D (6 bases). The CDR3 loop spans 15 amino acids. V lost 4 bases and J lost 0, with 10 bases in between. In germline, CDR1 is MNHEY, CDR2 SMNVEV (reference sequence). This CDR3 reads CASSWGGYSNQPQHF. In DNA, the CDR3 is TGTGCCAGCAGTTGGGGGGGCTATAGCAATCAGCCCCAGCATTTT.

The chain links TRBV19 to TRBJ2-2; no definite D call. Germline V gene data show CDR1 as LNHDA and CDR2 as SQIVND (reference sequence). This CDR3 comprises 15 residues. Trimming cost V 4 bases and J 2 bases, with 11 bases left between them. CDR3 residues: CASSTLDVNTGELFF. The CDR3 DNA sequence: TGTGCCAGTAGTACCTTGGACGTTAACACCGGGGAGCTGTTTTTT.

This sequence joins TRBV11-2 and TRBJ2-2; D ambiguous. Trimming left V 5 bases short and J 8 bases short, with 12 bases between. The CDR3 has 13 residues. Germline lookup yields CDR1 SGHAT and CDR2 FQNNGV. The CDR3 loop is CASSPGRSGELFF. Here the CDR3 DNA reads TGTGCCAGCAGCCCAGGACGGTCAGGGGAGCTGTTTTTT.

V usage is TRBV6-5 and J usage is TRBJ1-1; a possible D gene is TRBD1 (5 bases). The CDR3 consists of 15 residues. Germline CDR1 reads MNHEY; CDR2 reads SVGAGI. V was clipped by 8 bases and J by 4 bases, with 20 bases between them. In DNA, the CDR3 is TGTGCCAGCTTATCATTTCGGGGGGGAGCCACTGAAGCTTTCTTT. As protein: CASLSFRGGATEAFF.

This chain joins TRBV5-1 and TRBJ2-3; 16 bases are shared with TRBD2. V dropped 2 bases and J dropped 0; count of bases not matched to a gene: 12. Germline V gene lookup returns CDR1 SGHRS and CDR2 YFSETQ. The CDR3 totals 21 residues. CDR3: CASSFFATGTSGGASTDTQYF. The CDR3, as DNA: TGCGCCAGCAGCTTCTTCGCTACCGGGACTAGCGGGGGGGCGAGCACAGATACGCAGTATTTT.

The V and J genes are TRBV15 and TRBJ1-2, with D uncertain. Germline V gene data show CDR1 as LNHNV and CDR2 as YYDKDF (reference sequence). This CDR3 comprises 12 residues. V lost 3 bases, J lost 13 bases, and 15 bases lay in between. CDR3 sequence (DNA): TGTGCCACCAGCAGGGGCCTCACTTTCCCCACCTTC. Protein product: CATSRGLTFPTF.

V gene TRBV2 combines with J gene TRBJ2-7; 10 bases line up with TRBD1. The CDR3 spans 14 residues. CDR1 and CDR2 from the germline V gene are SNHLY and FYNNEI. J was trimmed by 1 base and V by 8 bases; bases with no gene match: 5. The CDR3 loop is CASGRDRGSYEQYV. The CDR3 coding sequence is TGTGCCAGCGGGAGGGACAGGGGTTCCTACGAGCAGTACGTC.